These T cell receptor beta chains were read from a single sample in a study of cytomegalovirus exposure and HLA in healthy donors. This table comes from immunoSEQ multiplex PCR, and its TCRdb copy is limited to in-frame clones, with some not included. The sample has tens of thousands of clones; 84% are singletons. Sequencing used PBMCs. Source of these receptors: a man in his 70s in good health and CMV-seropositive. Each CDR3 is given with its conserved first and last residue. D genes are given only for firm matches. Size is stated for part of the rows, as once, few or many counts, or as a class when the clone is expanded.

cdr3_length	d_call	v_call	clone_size	j_call	cdr3_nt	cdr3_aa
14	TRBD1	TRBV28	.	TRBJ1-1	TGTGCCAGCAGTTCAGGACAGGGGAACACTGAAGCTTTCTTT	CASSSGQGNTEAFF
16	.	TRBV5-6	.	TRBJ2-3	TGTGCCAGCAGCTTGGTTGGTAAGCGGTCGGCAGATACGCAGTATTTT	CASSLVGKRSADTQYF
15	TRBD2	TRBV11-2	.	TRBJ2-1	TGTGCCAGCAGCTTTGATTCTAGCGGGGCCAATGAGCAGTTCTTC	CASSFDSSGANEQFF
15	.	TRBV7-3	few	TRBJ2-6	TGTGCCAGCAGCTCCTCGGGTGCTGGGGCCAACGTCCTGACTTTC	CASSSSGAGANVLTF
13	TRBD1	TRBV5-6	.	TRBJ1-1	TGTGCCAGCAGCTTGGGACAGGGATCTGAAGCTTTCTTT	CASSLGQGSEAFF
14	TRBD1	TRBV10-3	.	TRBJ1-2	TGTGCCATCAGAACCGGGACAGGGGGTATTGGCTACACCTTC	CAIRTGTGGIGYTF
14	TRBD1	TRBV7-2	.	TRBJ1-4	TGTGCCAGCAGCTTAGGACAGGGCGGGGAAAAACTGTTTTTT	CASSLGQGGEKLFF
14	.	TRBV28	.	TRBJ2-4	TGTGCCAGCAGTTCCCAGGTTTCCAAAAACATTCAGTACTTC	CASSSQVSKNIQYF
17	TRBD2	TRBV4-1	.	TRBJ2-1	TGCGCCAGCAGCCGTAACCCATCCGGGACTAGCACTAATGAGCAGTTCTTC	CASSRNPSGTSTNEQFF
18	TRBD1	TRBV7-8	.	TRBJ2-7	TGTGCCAGCAGCTTAGTAGGACAGGGAAGGGGGAGTTCCTACGAGCAGTACTTC	CASSLVGQGRGSSYEQYF
14	TRBD1	TRBV30	once	TRBJ1-1	TGTGCCTGGAGCTTAGGGACAGAGAACACTGAAGCTTTCTTT	CAWSLGTENTEAFF
13	.	TRBV5-4	few	TRBJ1-1	TGTGCCAGCAGCGAAACAATGAACACTGAAGCTTTCTTT	CASSETMNTEAFF
17	.	TRBV29-1	.	TRBJ2-7	TGCAGCGTTGAAGATTCGGGTAGGGGTGGTATTACCTACGAGCAGTACTTC	CSVEDSGRGGITYEQYF
14	.	TRBV5-6	.	TRBJ1-1	TGTGCCAGCAGCTTTCGCGTAGGACTTTCTGAAGCTTTCTTT	CASSFRVGLSEAFF
13	TRBD1	TRBV6-5	.	TRBJ1-5	TGTGCCAGCAGTCGACAGGGGGAACAGCCCCAGCATTTT	CASSRQGEQPQHF
15	TRBD2	TRBV5-8	.	TRBJ2-5	TGTGCCAGCAGCCGAGAGCGGGAGGCACGAGAGACCCAGTACTTC	CASSREREARETQYF
13	TRBD1	TRBV10-3	.	TRBJ1-1	TGTGCCATCGCCCAAGACAGGGGCACTGAAGCTTTCTTT	CAIAQDRGTEAFF
14	.	TRBV19	few	TRBJ2-7	TGTGCCAGTAGTATCCGGACAGACTCCTACGAGCAGTACTTC	CASSIRTDSYEQYF
16	.	TRBV6-4	once	TRBJ2-5	TGTGCCAGCAGTGACCCCGACAGGTCCGGTTGTGAGACCCAGTACTTC	CASSDPDRSGCETQYF
15	.	TRBV5-1	.	TRBJ2-6	TGCGCCAGCAGCCCGCCCGGGAGCGGGGCCAACGTCCTGACTTTC	CASSPPGSGANVLTF
14	.	TRBV5-4	.	TRBJ1-2	TGTGCCAGCAGCCAAGGACTCGAGTTTTATGGCTACACCTTC	CASSQGLEFYGYTF
13	.	TRBV5-6	.	TRBJ2-7	TGTGCCAGCAGCTTGGGGGGGCCCTACGAGCAGTACTTC	CASSLGGPYEQYF
11	.	TRBV27	.	TRBJ1-4	TGTGCCACAAGGAGGGGTGAAAAACTGTTTTTT	CATRRGEKLFF
15	TRBD1	TRBV7-9	.	TRBJ1-2	TGTGCCAGCAGCTTGAACGTCGGCAGGGGGCAAGGCTACACCTTC	CASSLNVGRGQGYTF
14	TRBD2	TRBV5-1	.	TRBJ2-5	TGCGCCAGCAGCTCGGGAGGGGTCCAAGAGACCCAGTACTTC	CASSSGGVQETQYF
14	TRBD1	TRBV18	.	TRBJ2-7	TGTGCCAGCTCGAGGGGACAGGGCTCATACGAGCAGTACTTC	CASSRGQGSYEQYF
12	TRBD1	TRBV27	once	TRBJ2-3	TGTGCCAGCAGTGACAGGGCAGATACGCAGTATTTT	CASSDRADTQYF
15	.	TRBV18	few	TRBJ2-7	TGTGCCAGCTCAACCGAACAGGGATCGGCCTACGAGCAGTACTTC	CASSTEQGSAYEQYF
13	.	TRBV5-6	.	TRBJ1-2	TGTGCCAGCAGCTTCCAGACGGAGCCTGGCTACACCTTC	CASSFQTEPGYTF
15	.	TRBV4-3	.	TRBJ2-4	TGCGCCAGCAGCCAAGACTCCGCGGGGAGAAACATTCAGTACTTC	CASSQDSAGRNIQYF
14	TRBD1	TRBV28	.	TRBJ2-7	TGTGCCAGCACCGCCGGACAGGCTTTCTACGAGCAGTACTTC	CASTAGQAFYEQYF
14	.	TRBV25-1	.	TRBJ2-7	TGTGCCAGCAGTGAAGAGGGGGAGTGGCACGAGCAGTACTTC	CASSEEGEWHEQYF
15	TRBD2	TRBV6-5	.	TRBJ2-7	TGTGCCAGCAGTTTCACTAGCGGCCTCTCCTACGAGCAGTACTTC	CASSFTSGLSYEQYF
12	.	TRBV29-1	few	TRBJ1-2	TGCAGCGTTGAACCGGGGATCGGGGGCTACACCTTC	CSVEPGIGGYTF
15	.	TRBV6-1	.	TRBJ1-5	TGTGCCAGCAGTGTTACAGACCTTAGCAATCAGCCCCAGCATTTT	CASSVTDLSNQPQHF
12	TRBD1	TRBV19	few	TRBJ1-2	TGTGCCAGTAGTTTGGGACAGGGGAGCTACACCTTC	CASSLGQGSYTF
12	.	TRBV2	.	TRBJ1-5	TGTGCCAGCAGGGTCGGGGTTCAGCCCCAGCATTTT	CASRVGVQPQHF
14	.	TRBV11-2	.	TRBJ2-5	TGTGCCAGCAGCTTTCATGGAGATCAAGAGACCCAGTACTTC	CASSFHGDQETQYF
16	TRBD1	TRBV7-2	.	TRBJ1-2	TGTGCCAGCAGCTTAGCGCCCAGGACAGGAAACTGTGGCTACACCTTC	CASSLAPRTGNCGYTF
14	.	TRBV5-1	once	TRBJ2-7	TGCGCCAGCAGCGGGGACATTGAGCCCTACGAGCAGTACTTC	CASSGDIEPYEQYF
13	.	TRBV4-1	once	TRBJ2-1	TGCGCCAGCAGCCCCAGCGAATACAATGAGCAGTTCTTC	CASSPSEYNEQFF
15	TRBD2	TRBV28	.	TRBJ2-7	TGTGCCAGCAGTCGTACTAGCGTCGGGACCTACGAGCAGTACTTC	CASSRTSVGTYEQYF
13	TRBD1	TRBV5-4	.	TRBJ2-1	TGTGCCAGCAGGACCGGGACAGAAAATGAGCAGTTCTTC	CASRTGTENEQFF
17	.	TRBV7-2	.	TRBJ2-1	TGTGCCAGCACCCCCCGCGCGGCCCGGGACATCTACAATGAGCAGTTCTTC	CASTPRAARDIYNEQFF
15	.	TRBV30	few	TRBJ2-7	TGTGCCTGGAGTCATCCACGGGTCTCCTCCTACGAGCAGTACTTC	CAWSHPRVSSYEQYF
15	.	TRBV7-2	once	TRBJ1-6	TGTGCCAGCAGCTTAGTTACAGGGATGAAGTCACCCCTCCACTTT	CASSLVTGMKSPLHF
13	.	TRBV9	.	TRBJ2-5	TGTGCCAGCAGCGTAGACCTACAAGAGACCCAGTACTTC	CASSVDLQETQYF
15	TRBD2	TRBV9	.	TRBJ2-5	TGTGCCAGCAGCGCCCACCGGCTAGCGGGAGAGACCCAGTACTTC	CASSAHRLAGETQYF
13	.	TRBV6-5	.	TRBJ2-2	TGTGCCAGCAGAGAACTACTTACCGGGGAGCTGTTTTTT	CASRELLTGELFF
11	.	TRBV28	once	TRBJ1-2	TGTGCCAGCAGGCGCCCGAGTGGCTACACCTTC	CASRRPSGYTF
15	.	TRBV7-9	.	TRBJ2-3	TGTGCCAGCAGCTTAGGGACAACTAGCACAGATACGCAGTATTTT	CASSLGTTSTDTQYF